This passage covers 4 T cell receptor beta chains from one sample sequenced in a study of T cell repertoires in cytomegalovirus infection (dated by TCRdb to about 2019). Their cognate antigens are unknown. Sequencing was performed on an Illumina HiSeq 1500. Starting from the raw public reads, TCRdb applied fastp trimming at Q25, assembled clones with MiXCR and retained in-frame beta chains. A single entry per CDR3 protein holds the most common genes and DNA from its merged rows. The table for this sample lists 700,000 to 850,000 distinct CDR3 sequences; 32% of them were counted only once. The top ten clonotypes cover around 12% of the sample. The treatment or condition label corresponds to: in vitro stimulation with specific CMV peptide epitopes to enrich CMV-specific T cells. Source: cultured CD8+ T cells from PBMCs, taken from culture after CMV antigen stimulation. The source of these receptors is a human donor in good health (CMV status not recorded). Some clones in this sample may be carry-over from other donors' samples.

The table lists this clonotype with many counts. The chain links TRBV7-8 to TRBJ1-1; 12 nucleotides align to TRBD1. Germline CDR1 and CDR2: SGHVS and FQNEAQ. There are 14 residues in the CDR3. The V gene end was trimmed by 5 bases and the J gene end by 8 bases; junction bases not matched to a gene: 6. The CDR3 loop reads CASSRDRGRGEAFF. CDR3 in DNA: TGTGCCAGCAGCCGGGACAGGGGGCGCGGGGAAGCTTTCTTT.

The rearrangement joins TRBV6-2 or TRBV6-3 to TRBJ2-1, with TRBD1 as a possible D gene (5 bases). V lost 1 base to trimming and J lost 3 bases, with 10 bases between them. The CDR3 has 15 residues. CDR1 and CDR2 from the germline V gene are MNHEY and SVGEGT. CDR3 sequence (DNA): TGTGCCAGCAGTTACTTTAGGGGAAGCTACAATGAGCAGTTCTTC. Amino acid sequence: CASSYFRGSYNEQFF.

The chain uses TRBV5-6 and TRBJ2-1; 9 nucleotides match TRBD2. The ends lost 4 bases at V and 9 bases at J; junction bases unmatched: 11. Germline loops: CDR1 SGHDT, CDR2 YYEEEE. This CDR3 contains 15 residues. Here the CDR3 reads CASSGARRGGGEQFF. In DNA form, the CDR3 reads TGTGCCAGCAGCGGCGCACGGCGGGGGGGCGGTGAGCAGTTCTTC.

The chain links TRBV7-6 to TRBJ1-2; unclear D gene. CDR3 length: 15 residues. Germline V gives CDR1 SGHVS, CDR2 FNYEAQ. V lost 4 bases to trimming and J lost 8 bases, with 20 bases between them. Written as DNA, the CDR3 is TGTGCCAGCAGCTCGCTTGAAGGGCAGCTTCGGGGCTACACCTTC. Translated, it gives CASSSLEGQLRGYTF.